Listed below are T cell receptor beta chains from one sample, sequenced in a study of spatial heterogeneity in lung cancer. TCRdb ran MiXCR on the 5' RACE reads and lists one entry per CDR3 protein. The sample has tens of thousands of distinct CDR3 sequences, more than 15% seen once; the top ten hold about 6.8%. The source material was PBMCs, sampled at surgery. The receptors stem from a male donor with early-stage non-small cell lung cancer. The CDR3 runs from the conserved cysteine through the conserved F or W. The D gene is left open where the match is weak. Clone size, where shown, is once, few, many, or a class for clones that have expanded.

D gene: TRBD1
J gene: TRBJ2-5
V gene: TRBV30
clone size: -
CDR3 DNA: TGTGCCTGGAGCAGGGGGCGAGAGACCCAGTACTTC
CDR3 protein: CAWSRGRETQYF

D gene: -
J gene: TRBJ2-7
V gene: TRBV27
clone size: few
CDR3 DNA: TGTGCCAGCAGTCGACGGGACACCTCCTACGAGCAGTACTTC
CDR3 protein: CASSRRDTSYEQYF

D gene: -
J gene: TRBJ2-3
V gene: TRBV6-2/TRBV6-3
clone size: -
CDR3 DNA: TGTGCCAGCAGTTCCCGGGAGAGAGTTAACACGCAGTATTTT
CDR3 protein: CASSSRERVNTQYF

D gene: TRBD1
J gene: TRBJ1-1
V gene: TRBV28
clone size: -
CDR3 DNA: TGTGCCAGCACTTTTATAGGGGGACAGGGGCTCACTGAAGCTTTCTTT
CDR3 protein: CASTFIGGQGLTEAFF

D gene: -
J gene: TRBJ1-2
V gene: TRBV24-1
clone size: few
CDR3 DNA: TGTGCCACCAGTGTAGGGGTAGATGGCTACACCTTC
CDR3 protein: CATSVGVDGYTF

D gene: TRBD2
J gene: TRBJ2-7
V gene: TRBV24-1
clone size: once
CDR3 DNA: TGTGCCACCAGTGACTCGGGACTAGCCTACGAGCAGTACTTC
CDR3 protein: CATSDSGLAYEQYF

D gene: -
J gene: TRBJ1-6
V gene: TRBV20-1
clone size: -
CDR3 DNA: TGCAGTGCTAGAGAGGCAGGCAGGAGTAATTCACCCCTCCACTTT
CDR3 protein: CSAREAGRSNSPLHF

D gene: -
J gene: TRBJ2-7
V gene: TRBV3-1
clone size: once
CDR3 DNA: TGTGCCAGCAGCCACCCGACAGGTCGAGAGCAGTACTTC
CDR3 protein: CASSHPTGREQYF

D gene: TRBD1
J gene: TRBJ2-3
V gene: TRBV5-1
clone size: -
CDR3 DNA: TGCGCCAGCAGCGTATTACAGGGGAGCACAGATACGCAGTATTTT
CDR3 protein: CASSVLQGSTDTQYF

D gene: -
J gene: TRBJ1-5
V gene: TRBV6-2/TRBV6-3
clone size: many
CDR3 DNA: TGTGCCAGCAGTTCCCTACCATCGGGGCGTCATCAGCCCCAGCATTTT
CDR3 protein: CASSSLPSGRHQPQHF

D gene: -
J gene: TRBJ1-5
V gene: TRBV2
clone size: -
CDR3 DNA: TGTGCCAGCAGTGAGTCTTTGGTATCCGGCGCTCAGCCCCAGCATTTT
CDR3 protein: CASSESLVSGAQPQHF

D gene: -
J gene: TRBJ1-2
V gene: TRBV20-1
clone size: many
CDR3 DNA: TGCAGTGCTCTACCCCCCCGGGGGATCGACTATGGCTACACCTTC
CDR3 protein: CSALPPRGIDYGYTF

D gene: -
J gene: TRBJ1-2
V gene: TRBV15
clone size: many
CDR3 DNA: TGTGCCACCAGCAGAGCGGGGATAAACTATGGCTACACCTTC
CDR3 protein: CATSRAGINYGYTF

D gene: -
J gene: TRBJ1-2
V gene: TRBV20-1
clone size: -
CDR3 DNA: TGCAGTGCTGTCGGAGGGATCCAGGGCTATGGCTACACCTTC
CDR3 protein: CSAVGGIQGYGYTF

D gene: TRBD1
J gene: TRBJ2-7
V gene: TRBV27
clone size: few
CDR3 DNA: TGTGCCAGCAGGCCAACCACAGGGGCTAGCTCCTACGAGCAGTACTTC
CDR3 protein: CASRPTTGASSYEQYF

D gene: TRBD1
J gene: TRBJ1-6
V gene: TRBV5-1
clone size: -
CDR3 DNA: TGCGCCAGCAGGGGATTGGACAGGAGCTCCTATAATTCACCCCTCCACTTT
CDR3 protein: CASRGLDRSSYNSPLHF

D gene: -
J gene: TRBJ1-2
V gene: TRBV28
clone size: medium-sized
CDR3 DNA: TGTGCCAGCAGTTTATCCCCGGCAGGTGGGAACTATGGCTACACCTTC
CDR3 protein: CASSLSPAGGNYGYTF

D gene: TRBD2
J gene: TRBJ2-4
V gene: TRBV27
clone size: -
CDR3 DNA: TGTGCCAGCAGTCCCGGGACTAGCGGGGGGGCAGCGAACATTCAGTACTTC
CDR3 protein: CASSPGTSGGAANIQYF

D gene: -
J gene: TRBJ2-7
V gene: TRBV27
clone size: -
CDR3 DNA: TGTGCCAGCAGTTTCCAGAACTCCTACGAGCAGTACTTC
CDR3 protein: CASSFQNSYEQYF

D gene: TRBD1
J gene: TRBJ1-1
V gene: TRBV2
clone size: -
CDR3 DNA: TGTGCCAAAGGGACAGGGAACACTGAAGCTTTCTTT
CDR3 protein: CAKGTGNTEAFF

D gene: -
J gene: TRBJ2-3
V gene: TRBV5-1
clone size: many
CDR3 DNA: TGCGCCAGCAACCGGGACACAACCACAGATACGCAGTATTTT
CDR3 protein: CASNRDTTTDTQYF

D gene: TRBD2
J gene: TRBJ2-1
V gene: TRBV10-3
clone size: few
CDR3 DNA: TGTGCCATGGGTAGCGGGAGTGGCTACAATGAGCAGTTCTTC
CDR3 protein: CAMGSGSGYNEQFF

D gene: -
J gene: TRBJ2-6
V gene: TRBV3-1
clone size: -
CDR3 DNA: TGTGCCAGCAGCCCCTCTCAGGTAGGGGCCAACGTCCTGACTTTC
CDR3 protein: CASSPSQVGANVLTF

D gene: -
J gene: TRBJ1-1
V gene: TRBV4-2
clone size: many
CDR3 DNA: TGTGCCAGCAGCCAAGATGGTATAACCACTGAAGCTTTCTTT
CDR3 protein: CASSQDGITTEAFF

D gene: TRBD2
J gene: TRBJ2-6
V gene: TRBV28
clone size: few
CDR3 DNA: TGTGCCAGCAGTTCGGGGGGATCCTCTGGGGCCAACGTCCTGACTTTC
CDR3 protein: CASSSGGSSGANVLTF

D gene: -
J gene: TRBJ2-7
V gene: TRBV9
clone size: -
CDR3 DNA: TGTGCCAGCAGCGTAGGAACAGTGGCGTACGAGCAGTACTTC
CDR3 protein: CASSVGTVAYEQYF

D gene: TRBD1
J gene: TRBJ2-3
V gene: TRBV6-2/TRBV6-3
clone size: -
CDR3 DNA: TGTGCCAGCGGGGACAGGCAAAGCACAGATACGCAGTATTTT
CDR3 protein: CASGDRQSTDTQYF

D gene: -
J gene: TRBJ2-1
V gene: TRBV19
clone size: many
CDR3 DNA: TGTGCCAGCCGGGGTCCCAGCGGACTTACTAGGGATGAGCAGTTCTTC
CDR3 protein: CASRGPSGLTRDEQFF

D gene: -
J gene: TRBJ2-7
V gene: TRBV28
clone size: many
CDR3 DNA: TGTGCCAGCAGTTTATTATTGTACGAGCAGTACTTC
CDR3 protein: CASSLLLYEQYF